This T cell receptor (beta chain) came from a study of cytomegalovirus exposure and HLA in healthy donors. The CDR3 contains 14 residues. From germline, CDR1 is LNHDA and CDR2 SQIVND (reference sequence). V was cut by 3 bases and J by 2 bases, with 7 bases left in between. PCR amplification relied on 60 Vbeta primers (plus 13 Jbeta primers). Measured with immunoSEQ multiplex PCR; TCRdb has only the in-frame clones, and not every one. Among some 89,000 clones, more than 65% were seen once, and the ten largest hold around 8%. V usage is TRBV19 and J usage is TRBJ2-2; D is unresolved. This TCR derives from a man aged 55 to 70 in good health and CMV-seronegative. Sample: PBMCs. The CDR3 DNA reads TGTGCCAGTAGTATTAGCCAAAACACCGGGGAGCTGTTTTTT. As protein: CASSISQNTGELFF. The full variable domain, in which reference TRBV19 and TRBJ2-2 provide the parts outside the CDR3, is DGGITQSPKYLFRKEGQNVTLSCEQNLNHDAMYWYRQDPGQGLRLIYYSQIVNDFQKGDIAEGYSVSREKKESFPLTVTSAQKNPTAFYLCASSISQNTGELFFGEGSRLTVL.